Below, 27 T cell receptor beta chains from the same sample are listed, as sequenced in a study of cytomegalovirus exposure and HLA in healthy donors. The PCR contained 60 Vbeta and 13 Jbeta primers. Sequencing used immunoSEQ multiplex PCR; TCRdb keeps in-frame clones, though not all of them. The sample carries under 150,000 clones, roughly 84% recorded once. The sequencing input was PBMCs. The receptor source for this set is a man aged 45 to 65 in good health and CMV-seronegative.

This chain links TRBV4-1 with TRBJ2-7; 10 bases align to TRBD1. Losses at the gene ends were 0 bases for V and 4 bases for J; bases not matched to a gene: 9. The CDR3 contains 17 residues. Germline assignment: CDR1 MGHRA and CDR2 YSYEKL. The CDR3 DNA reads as TGCGCCAGCAGCCAAGATCTGAGGGGGGACAGGGGATACGAGCAGTACTTC. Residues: CASSQDLRGDRGYEQYF.

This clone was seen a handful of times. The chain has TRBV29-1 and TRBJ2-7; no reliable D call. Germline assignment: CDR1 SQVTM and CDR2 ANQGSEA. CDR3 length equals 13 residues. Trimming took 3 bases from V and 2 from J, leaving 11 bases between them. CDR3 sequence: CSVEELGAYEQYF. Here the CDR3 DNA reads TGCAGCGTTGAGGAATTGGGCGCCTACGAGCAGTACTTC.

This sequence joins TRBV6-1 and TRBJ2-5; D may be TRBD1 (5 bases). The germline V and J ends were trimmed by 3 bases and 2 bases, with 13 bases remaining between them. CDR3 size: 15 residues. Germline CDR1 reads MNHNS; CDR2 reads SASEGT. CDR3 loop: CASSESRVEQETQYF. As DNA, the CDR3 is TGTGCCAGCAGTGAGTCCAGGGTGGAACAAGAGACCCAGTACTTC.

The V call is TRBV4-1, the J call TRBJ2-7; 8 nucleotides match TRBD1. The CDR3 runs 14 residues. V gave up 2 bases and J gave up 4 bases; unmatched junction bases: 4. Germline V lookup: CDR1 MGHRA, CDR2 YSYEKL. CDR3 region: CASSQSDREYEQYF. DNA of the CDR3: TGCGCCAGCAGCCAATCGGACAGGGAATACGAGCAGTACTTC.

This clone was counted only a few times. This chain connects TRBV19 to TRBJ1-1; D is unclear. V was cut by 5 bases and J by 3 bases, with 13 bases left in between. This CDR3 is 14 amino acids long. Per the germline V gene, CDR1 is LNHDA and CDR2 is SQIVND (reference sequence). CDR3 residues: CASSPLFVDTEAFF. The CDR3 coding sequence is TGTGCCAGTAGTCCCCTGTTTGTTGACACTGAAGCTTTCTTT.

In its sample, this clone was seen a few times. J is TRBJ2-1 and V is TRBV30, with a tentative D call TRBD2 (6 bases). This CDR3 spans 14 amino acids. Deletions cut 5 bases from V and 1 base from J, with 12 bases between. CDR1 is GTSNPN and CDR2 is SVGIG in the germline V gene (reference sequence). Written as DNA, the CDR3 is TGTGCCTGGGGGCGGGATAATTCCTACAATGAGCAGTTCTTC. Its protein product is CAWGRDNSYNEQFF.

This chain's CDR3 is CASSLAGTGELFF. DNA of the CDR3: TGTGCCAGCAGCTTAGCGGGGACAGGGGAGCTGTTTTTT. This rearrangement joins TRBV7-9 to TRBJ2-2; the D gene is possibly TRBD1 (6 bases). Looked up from germline, CDR1 is SEHNR and CDR2 is FQNEAQ (reference sequence). Trimming took 0 bases from V and 8 from J, leaving 7 bases between them. CDR3 length: 13 residues.

The CDR3 loop reads CASSLDRGGNTEAFF. DNA of the CDR3: TGTGCCAGCAGTTTGGACAGGGGAGGGAACACTGAAGCTTTCTTT. The chain uses TRBV2 and TRBJ1-1, with TRBD1 matching over 9 bases. The CDR3 length is 15 residues. J gave up 1 base and V 5 bases, and 5 bases lay outside the gene matches. Germline V gives CDR1 SNHLY, CDR2 FYNNEI. Together with reference TRBV2 and TRBJ1-1, the CDR3 gives the full variable domain: EPEVTQTPSHQVTQMGQEVILRCVPISNHLYFYWYRQILGQKVEFLVSFYNNEISEKSEIFDDQFSVERPDGSNFTLKIRSTKLEDSAMYFCASSLDRGGNTEAFFGQGTRLTVV.

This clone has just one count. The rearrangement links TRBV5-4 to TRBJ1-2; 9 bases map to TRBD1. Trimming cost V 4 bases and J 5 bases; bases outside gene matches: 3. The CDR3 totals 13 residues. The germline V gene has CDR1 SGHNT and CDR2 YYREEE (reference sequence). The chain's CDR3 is CASSRDREYGYTF. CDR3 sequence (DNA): TGTGCCAGCAGCCGGGACAGGGAATATGGCTACACCTTC. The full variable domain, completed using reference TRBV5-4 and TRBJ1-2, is ETGVTQSPTHLIKTRGQQVTLRCSSQSGHNTVSWYQQALGQGPQFIFQYYREEENGRGNFPPRFSGLQFPNYSSELNVNALELDDSALYLCASSRDREYGYTFGSGTRLTVV.

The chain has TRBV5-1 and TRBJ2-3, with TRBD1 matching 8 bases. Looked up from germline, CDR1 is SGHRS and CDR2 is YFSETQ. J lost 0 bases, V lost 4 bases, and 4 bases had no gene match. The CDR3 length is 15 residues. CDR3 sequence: CASSHGQGSTDTQYF. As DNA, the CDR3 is TGCGCCAGCAGCCACGGACAGGGAAGCACAGATACGCAGTATTTT.

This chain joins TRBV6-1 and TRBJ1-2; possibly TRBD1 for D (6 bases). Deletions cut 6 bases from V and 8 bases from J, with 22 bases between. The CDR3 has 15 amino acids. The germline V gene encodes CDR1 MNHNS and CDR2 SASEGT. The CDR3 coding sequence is TGTGCCAGCAGGGAACCTGGGAGACAGGAATTCGGCTACACCTTC. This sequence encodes CASREPGRQEFGYTF.

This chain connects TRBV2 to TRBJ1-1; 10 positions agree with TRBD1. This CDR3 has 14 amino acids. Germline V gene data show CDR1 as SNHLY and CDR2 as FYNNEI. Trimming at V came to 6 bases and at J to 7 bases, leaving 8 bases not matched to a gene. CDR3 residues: CASSPGTGVIEAFF. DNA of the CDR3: TGTGCCAGCAGCCCCGGGACAGGGGTGATTGAAGCTTTCTTT.

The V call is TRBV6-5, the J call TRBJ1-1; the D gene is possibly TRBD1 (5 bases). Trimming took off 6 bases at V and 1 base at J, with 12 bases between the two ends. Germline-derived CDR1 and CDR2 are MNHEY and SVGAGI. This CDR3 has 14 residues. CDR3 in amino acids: CASRTVRANTEAFF. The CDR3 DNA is TGTGCCAGCAGGACAGTAAGGGCGAACACTGAAGCTTTCTTT.

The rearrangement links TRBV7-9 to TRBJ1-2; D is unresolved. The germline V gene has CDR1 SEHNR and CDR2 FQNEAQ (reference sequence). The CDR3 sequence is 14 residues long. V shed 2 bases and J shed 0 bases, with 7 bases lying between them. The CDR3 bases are TGTGCCAGCAGCTTACTGTCAGCTAACTATGGCTACACCTTC. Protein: CASSLLSANYGYTF.

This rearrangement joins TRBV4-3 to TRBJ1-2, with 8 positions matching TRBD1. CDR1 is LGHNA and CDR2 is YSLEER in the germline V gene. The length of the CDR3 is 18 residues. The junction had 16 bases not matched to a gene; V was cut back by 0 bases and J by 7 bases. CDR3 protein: CASSQDRTGFALRVGYTF. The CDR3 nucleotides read TGCGCCAGCAGCCAAGACAGGACAGGGTTTGCGTTAAGGGTTGGCTACACCTTC.

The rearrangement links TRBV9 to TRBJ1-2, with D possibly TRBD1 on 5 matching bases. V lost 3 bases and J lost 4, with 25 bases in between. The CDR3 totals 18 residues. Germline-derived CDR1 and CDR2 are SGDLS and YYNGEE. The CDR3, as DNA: TGTGCCAGCAGCGCGACGCGCTCATTTGGGGGGGAGGGCTATGGCTACACCTTC. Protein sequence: CASSATRSFGGEGYGYTF.

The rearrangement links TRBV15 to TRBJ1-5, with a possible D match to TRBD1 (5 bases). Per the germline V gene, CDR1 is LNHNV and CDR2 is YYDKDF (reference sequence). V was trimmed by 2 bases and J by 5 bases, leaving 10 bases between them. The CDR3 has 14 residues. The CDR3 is CATSRQGSHQPQHF. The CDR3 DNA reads TGTGCCACCAGCAGACAGGGCTCGCATCAGCCCCAGCATTTT.

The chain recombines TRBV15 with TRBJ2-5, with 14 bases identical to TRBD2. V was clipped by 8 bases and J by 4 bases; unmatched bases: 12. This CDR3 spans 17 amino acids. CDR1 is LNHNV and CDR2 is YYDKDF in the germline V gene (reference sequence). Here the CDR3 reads CATSYGLAGGLGETQYF. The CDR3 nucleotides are TGTGCCACCTCTTACGGACTAGCGGGGGGCCTAGGAGAGACCCAGTACTTC. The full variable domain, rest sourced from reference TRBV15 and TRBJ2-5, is DAMVIQNPRYQVTQFGKPVTLSCSQTLNHNVMYWYQQKSSQAPKLLFHYYDKDFNNEADTPDNFQSRRPNTSFCFLDIRSPGLGDTAMYLCATSYGLAGGLGETQYFGPGTRLLVL.

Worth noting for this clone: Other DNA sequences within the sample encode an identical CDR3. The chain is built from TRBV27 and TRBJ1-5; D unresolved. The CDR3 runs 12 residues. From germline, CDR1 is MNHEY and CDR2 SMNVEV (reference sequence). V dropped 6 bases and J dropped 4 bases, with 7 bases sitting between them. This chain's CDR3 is CASSSQNQPQHF. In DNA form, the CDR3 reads TGTGCCAGCAGCTCACAGAATCAGCCCCAGCATTTT.

The CDR3 sequence is CASSNRDRGNEKLFF. CDR3 bases: TGTGCCAGCAGTAACCGGGACAGGGGGAATGAAAAACTGTTTTTT. This chain uses TRBV27 with TRBJ1-4, with TRBD1 identical over 11 bases. Germline values: CDR1 MNHEY, CDR2 SMNVEV (reference sequence). CDR3 size: 15 residues. The trim removed 5 bases at V and 5 bases at J, leaving 4 bases unmatched. Full variable domain (missing parts from reference TRBV27 and TRBJ1-4): EAQVTQNPRYLITVTGKKLTVTCSQNMNHEYMSWYRQDPGLGLRQIYYSMNVEVTDKGDVPEGYKVSRKEKRNFPLILESPSPNQTSLYFCASSNRDRGNEKLFFGSGTQLSVL.

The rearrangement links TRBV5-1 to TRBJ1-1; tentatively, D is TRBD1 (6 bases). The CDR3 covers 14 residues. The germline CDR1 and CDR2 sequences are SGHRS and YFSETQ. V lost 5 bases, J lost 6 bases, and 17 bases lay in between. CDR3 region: CASRRDTSTAEAFF. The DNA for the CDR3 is TGCGCCAGCAGGAGGGACACATCTACAGCTGAAGCTTTCTTT.

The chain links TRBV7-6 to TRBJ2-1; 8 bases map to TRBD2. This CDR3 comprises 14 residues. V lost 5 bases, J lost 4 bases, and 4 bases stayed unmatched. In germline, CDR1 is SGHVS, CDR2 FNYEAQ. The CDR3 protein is CASSQRGRYNEQFF. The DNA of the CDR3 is TGTGCCAGCAGCCAGCGGGGGAGGTACAATGAGCAGTTCTTC.

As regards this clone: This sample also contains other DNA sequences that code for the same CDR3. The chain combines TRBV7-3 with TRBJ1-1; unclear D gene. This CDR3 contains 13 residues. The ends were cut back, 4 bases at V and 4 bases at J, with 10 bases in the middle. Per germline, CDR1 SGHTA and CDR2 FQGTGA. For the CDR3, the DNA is TGTGCCAGCAGCTCGGGCGGAGGCACTGAAGCTTTCTTT. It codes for CASSSGGGTEAFF.

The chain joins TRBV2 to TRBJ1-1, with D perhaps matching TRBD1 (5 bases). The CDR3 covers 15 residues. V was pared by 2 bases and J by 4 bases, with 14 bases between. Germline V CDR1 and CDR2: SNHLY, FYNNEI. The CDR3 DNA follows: TGTGCCAGCAGTGAAAAGGTCAGGGTGACCACTGAAGCTTTCTTT. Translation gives CASSEKVRVTTEAFF.

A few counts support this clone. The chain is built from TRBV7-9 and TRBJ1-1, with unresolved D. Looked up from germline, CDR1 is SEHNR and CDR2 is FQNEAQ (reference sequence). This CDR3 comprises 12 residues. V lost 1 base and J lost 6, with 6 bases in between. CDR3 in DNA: TGTGCCAGCAGCTTAGGGGCAGCTGAAGCTTTCTTT. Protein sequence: CASSLGAAEAFF.

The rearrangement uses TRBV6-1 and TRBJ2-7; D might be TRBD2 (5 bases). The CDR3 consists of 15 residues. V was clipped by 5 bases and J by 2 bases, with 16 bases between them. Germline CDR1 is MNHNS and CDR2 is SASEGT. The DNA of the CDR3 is TGTGCCAGCAGTCCGGACTCCTTTCCCACCTACGAGCAGTACTTC. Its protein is CASSPDSFPTYEQYF.

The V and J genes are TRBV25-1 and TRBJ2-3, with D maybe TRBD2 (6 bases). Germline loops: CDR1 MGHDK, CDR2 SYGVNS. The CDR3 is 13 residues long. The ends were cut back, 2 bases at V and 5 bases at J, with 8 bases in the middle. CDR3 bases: TGTGCCAGCAGTGAACTCGGGGGAGATACGCAGTATTTT. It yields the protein CASSELGGDTQYF.